The 17 T cell receptor beta chains listed next were all sequenced from one sample in a study of blood T cell repertoires in COVID-19. Here immunoSEQ multiplex PCR was the method, and the copy in TCRdb shows in-frame clones only, minus some. The sample carries 75,000 to 95,000 clones, around 82% recorded once. The sample was peripheral blood. These receptors were obtained from a man in his 60s with acute or convalescent COVID-19.

The chain uses TRBV7-2 and TRBJ2-7; D is perhaps TRBD2 (6 bases). This CDR3 has 15 amino acids. V lost 5 bases, J lost 2 bases, and 16 bases lay in between. CDR1 and CDR2 (germline): SGHTA, FQGNSA. In DNA form, the CDR3 reads TGTGCCAGCAGCCAGACGGGAGTCCCCACCTACGAGCAGTACTTC. Translating it yields CASSQTGVPTYEQYF.

This rearrangement joins TRBV30 to TRBJ1-2; D possibly corresponds to TRBD1 (5 bases). Germline loops: CDR1 GTSNPN, CDR2 SVGIG (reference sequence). The length of the CDR3 is 11 residues. V was trimmed by 0 bases and J by 7 bases, leaving 6 bases between them. The CDR3 reads CAWSVGLGYTF. CDR3 nucleotides: TGTGCCTGGAGTGTGGGGCTTGGCTACACCTTC.

Here the CDR3 DNA reads TGTGCCAGCAGCCCAATTAAGCAAAGCTCCTACAATGAGCAGTTCTTC. Translated, it gives CASSPIKQSSYNEQFF. The chain is built from TRBV6-6 and TRBJ2-1; D is unresolved. Germline V CDR1 and CDR2: MNHNY, SVGAGI (reference sequence). This CDR3 is 16 amino acids long. Between the trimmed V and J ends, which lost 6 bases and 0 bases, there was a span of 15 bases.

The J gene is TRBJ1-6, the V gene TRBV18, with 8 bases that match TRBD1. Germline-derived CDR1 and CDR2 are KGHSH and LQKENI. V shed 2 bases and J 5 bases; nucleotides not matched to a gene: 2. This CDR3 spans 15 amino acids. CDR3 sequence reads: CASSPMTGDNSPLHF. In DNA form, the CDR3 reads TGTGCCAGCTCACCAATGACAGGGGATAATTCACCCCTCCACTTT.

The chain links TRBV19 to TRBJ2-3, with D tentatively TRBD1 (5 bases). Trimming took off 3 bases at V and 6 bases at J, with 10 bases between the two ends. The CDR3 runs to 13 residues. Germline values: CDR1 LNHDA, CDR2 SQIVND (reference sequence). CDR3 sequence reads: CASSIRAGDTQYF. CDR3 DNA sequence: TGTGCCAGTAGTATCAGGGCTGGCGATACGCAGTATTTT.

The chain combines TRBV6-6 with TRBJ1-1; 7 positions agree with TRBD1. J gave up 4 bases and V 4 bases, and 6 bases lay outside the gene matches. The CDR3 runs to 14 residues. From germline, CDR1 is MNHNY and CDR2 SVGAGI (reference sequence). The CDR3 is CASSFTGVVTEAFF. CDR3 coding DNA: TGTGCCAGCAGTTTTACAGGGGTTGTCACTGAAGCTTTCTTT.

On this clone: One end of the junction fails to match germline, which may point to a read error. This rearrangement joins TRBV7-2 to TRBJ2-7, with 7 bases lining up with TRBD1. From germline, CDR1 is SGHTA and CDR2 FQGNSA. The CDR3 totals 13 residues. CDR3 in amino acids: CASSFATGKESWW. DNA of the CDR3: TGTGCCAGCAGCTTTGCGACAGGGAAGGAATCCTGGTGG.

This clone was picked up one time. This chain links TRBV27 with TRBJ2-1, with D possibly being TRBD1 (5 bases). The CDR3 consists of 14 residues. Trimming left V 6 bases short and J 3 bases short, with 12 bases between. CDR1 MNHEY and CDR2 SMNVEV come from the germline V gene (reference sequence). The CDR3 bases are TGTGCCAGCAGCGACAGAGCTTTCTACAATGAGCAGTTCTTC. This sequence encodes CASSDRAFYNEQFF.

This clone was seen more than once but under ten times. The chain links TRBV21-1 to TRBJ2-5; TRBD2, as called in the table, went unchecked against the DNA. TRBV21-1 constitutes a pseudogene. This CDR3 is 15 amino acids long. This chain's CDR3 is CASVLIAGGPETQYF. The CDR3 nucleotides are TGTGCCAGCGTACTCATAGCGGGGGGGCCGGAGACCCAGTACTTC.

J is TRBJ1-2 and V is TRBV2; 7 positions agree with TRBD1. Germline CDR1 and CDR2: SNHLY and FYNNEI. CDR3 length: 15 amino acids. Trimming took 10 bases from V and 0 from J; bases not matched to a gene: 11. The CDR3 DNA reads TGTGCCACCCCCTCGCCGGACAGGACTAACTATGGCTACACCTTC. Translating gives CATPSPDRTNYGYTF.

In this sample, this clone turned up once. V usage is TRBV3-1 (or the pseudogene TRBV3-2) and J usage is TRBJ1-3, with 8 bases lining up with TRBD1. Losses at the gene ends were 4 bases for V and 4 bases for J; bases not matched to a gene: 6. The germline V gene has CDR1 LGHDT and CDR2 YNNKEL (reference sequence). The length of the CDR3 is 15 residues. For the CDR3, the DNA is TGTGCCAGCAGCCTCTCAGGACAGGGCGGAAACACCATATATTTT. It codes for CASSLSGQGGNTIYF.

This clone was seen more than once but under ten times. The chain carries TRBV2 and TRBJ2-2; D is undetermined. The V end was cut by 6 bases, the J end by 4 bases, with 9 bases between. The germline gives CDR1 SNHLY, CDR2 FYNNEI. The CDR3 sequence is 13 residues long. The CDR3, as DNA: TGTGCCAGCAGGATTACTCTCACCGGGGAGCTGTTTTTT. It is translated as CASRITLTGELFF.

The chain combines TRBV5-1 with TRBJ2-2; no firm D call. The CDR3 is 15 residues long. Germline V CDR1 and CDR2: SGHRS, YFSETQ. V lost 2 bases and J 2 bases, leaving 10 bases between the germline ends. The CDR3: CASSFRPDNTGELFF. The DNA of the CDR3 is TGCGCCAGCAGCTTCAGGCCCGATAACACCGGGGAGCTGTTTTTT.

This clone was detected once. J is TRBJ2-3 and V is TRBV5-4; 12 bases are a match to TRBD2. The CDR3 totals 16 residues. Germline CDR1 reads SGHNT; CDR2 reads YYREEE (reference sequence). J was trimmed by 3 bases and V by 4 bases; bases with no gene match: 6. This CDR3 is CASSALAGGPTDTQYF. Written as DNA, the CDR3 is TGTGCCAGCAGCGCCCTAGCGGGGGGGCCAACAGATACGCAGTATTTT.

The chain carries TRBV2 and TRBJ1-1; 7 bases match TRBD1. The germline V gene encodes CDR1 SNHLY and CDR2 FYNNEI. The CDR3 spans 14 residues. After removal of 5 bases from V and 3 bases from J, the junction contained 6 bases not matched to a gene. CDR3 sequence (DNA): TGTGCCAGCAGTAAGGTAACAGGGGACACTGAAGCTTTCTTT. It yields the protein CASSKVTGDTEAFF.

This chain connects TRBV5-6 to TRBJ2-7, with 7 nucleotides matching TRBD1. Germline values: CDR1 SGHDT, CDR2 YYEEEE. V shed 2 bases, J shed 0 bases, and the junction held 2 bases outside the gene matches. The CDR3 is 14 amino acids. The CDR3 nucleotides read TGTGCCAGCAGCTTACAGGGGAGCTCCTACGAGCAGTACTTC. Protein product: CASSLQGSSYEQYF.

The chain combines TRBV19 with TRBJ2-1; 9 positions match TRBD2. Germline trimming cut 7 bases from V and 3 bases from J; bases unmatched to any gene: 7. The CDR3 runs 15 residues. Germline V gene lookup returns CDR1 LNHDA and CDR2 SQIVND (reference sequence). The CDR3 sequence is CASMKAGGHYNEQFF. The CDR3 nucleotides are TGTGCCAGTATGAAGGCGGGGGGGCACTACAATGAGCAGTTCTTC.